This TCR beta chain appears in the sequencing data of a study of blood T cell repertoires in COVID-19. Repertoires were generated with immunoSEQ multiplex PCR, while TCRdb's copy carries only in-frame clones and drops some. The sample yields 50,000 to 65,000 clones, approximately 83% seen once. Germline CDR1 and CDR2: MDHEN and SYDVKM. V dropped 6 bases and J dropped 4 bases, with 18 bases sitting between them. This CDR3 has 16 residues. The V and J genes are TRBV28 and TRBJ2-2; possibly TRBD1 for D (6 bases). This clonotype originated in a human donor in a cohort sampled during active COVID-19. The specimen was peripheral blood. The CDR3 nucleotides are TGTGCCAGCAGGACCCGACAGGTCCCCGCCACCGGGGAGCTGTTTTTT. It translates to CASRTRQVPATGELFF.